This T cell receptor (beta chain) originates from a study of beta chain features in type 1 diabetes. Germline CDR1 is LNHNV and CDR2 is YYDKDF (reference sequence). There are 14 residues in the CDR3. The V gene end was trimmed by 3 bases and the J gene end by 7 bases; junction bases not matched to a gene: 5. As every portion of the isolated RNA was reverse transcribed, the sequencing read expressed TCRB transcripts. Measured with immunoSEQ multiplex PCR; TCRdb has only the in-frame clones, and not every one. The sample records 300,000 or so clones, 7.5% to 9% being singletons. This chain links TRBV15 with TRBJ2-3; 9 positions match TRBD1. The TCR was taken from a young woman in good health. The sequenced sample was central memory CD4+ T cells from blood. CDR3 DNA: TGTGCCACCAGCAGGGGACAGGGAATCTATACGCAGTATTTT. Translating it yields CATSRGQGIYTQYF.